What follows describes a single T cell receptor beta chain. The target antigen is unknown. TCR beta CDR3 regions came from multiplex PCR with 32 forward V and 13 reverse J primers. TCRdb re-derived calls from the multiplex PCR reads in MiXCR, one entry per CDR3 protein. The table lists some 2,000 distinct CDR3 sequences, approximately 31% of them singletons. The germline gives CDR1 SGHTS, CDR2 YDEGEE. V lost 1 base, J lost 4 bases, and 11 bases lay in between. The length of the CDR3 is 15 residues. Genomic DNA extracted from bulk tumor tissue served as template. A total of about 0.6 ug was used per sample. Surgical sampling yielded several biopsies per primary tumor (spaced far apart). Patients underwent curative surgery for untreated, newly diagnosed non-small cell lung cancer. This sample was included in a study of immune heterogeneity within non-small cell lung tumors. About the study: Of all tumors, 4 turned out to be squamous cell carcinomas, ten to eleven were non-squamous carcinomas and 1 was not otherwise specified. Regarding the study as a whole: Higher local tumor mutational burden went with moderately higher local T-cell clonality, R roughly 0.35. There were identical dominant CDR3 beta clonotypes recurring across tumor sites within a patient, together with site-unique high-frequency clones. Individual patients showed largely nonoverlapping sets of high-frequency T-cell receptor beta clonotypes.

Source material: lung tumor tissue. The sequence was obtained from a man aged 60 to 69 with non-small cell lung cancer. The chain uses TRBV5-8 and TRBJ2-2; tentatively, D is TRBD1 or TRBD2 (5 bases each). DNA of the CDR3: TGTGCCAGCAGCTTGACAGGTCGGGGCACCGGGGAGCTGTTTTTT. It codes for CASSLTGRGTGELFF.